Each of the 26 T cell receptor beta chains below was sequenced from the same sample in a study of control samples from healthy donors and cancer patients. Data came from immunoSEQ multiplex PCR; TCRdb stores just in-frame clones and leaves some out. This table has 100,000 to 120,000 clones, approximately 90% appearing once. The specimen was PBMCs. Every receptor here comes from an older woman with lung cancer.

The chain uses TRBV5-1 and TRBJ2-1, with 7 bases matching TRBD2. The CDR3 consists of 16 residues. The germline gives CDR1 SGHRS, CDR2 YFSETQ. J lost 7 bases, V lost 3 bases, and 13 bases had no gene match. The CDR3, as DNA: TGCGCCAGCAGCTCGGGGCTAGCGGCGGGGGTGAATGAGCAGTTCTTC. As protein: CASSSGLAAGVNEQFF.

The chain couples TRBV11-2 to TRBJ1-6; no clear D gene. CDR1 and CDR2 (germline): SGHAT, FQNNGV. V lost 2 bases and J lost 0, with 17 bases in between. The CDR3 is made up of 19 amino acids. CDR3 coding DNA: TGTGCCAGCAGCTTAATCTTTAGTGAGGGCGGCTCCTATAATTCACCCCTCCACTTT. Encoded protein: CASSLIFSEGGSYNSPLHF.

The chain has TRBV21-1 and TRBJ2-5; the table's D call TRBD2 went unverified against the DNA. TRBV21-1 represents a pseudogene. This CDR3 is built from 21 residues. The CDR3 DNA reads as TGTGCCAGCAGCAAAGACGAGAGTGATCTAGCGGACTCTTACAATTCTATCCTCTGGTACTTC. Translated, it gives CASSKDESDLADSYNSILWYF.

A single count supports this clone. The V call is TRBV13, the J call TRBJ2-1; 11 bases align to TRBD2. The CDR3 length is 16 residues. The ends lost 5 bases at V and 7 bases at J; junction bases unmatched: 10. Germline values: CDR1 PRHDT, CDR2 FYEKMQ (reference sequence). Here the CDR3 DNA reads TGTGCCAGCAGCCCGGTAGCGGGAGGGCCTTTAAATGAGCAGTTCTTC. It yields the protein CASSPVAGGPLNEQFF.

The rearrangement links TRBV28 to TRBJ2-3, with 8 bases lining up with TRBD2. Germline CDR1 MDHEN, CDR2 SYDVKM. The ends lost 6 bases at V and 0 bases at J; junction bases unmatched: 23. There are 21 residues in the CDR3. The CDR3 DNA follows: TGTGCCAGCAGCCAATACCACTCTCCTAGCGGGTGGACCCCTAGCACAGATACGCAGTATTTT. Translated, it gives CASSQYHSPSGWTPSTDTQYF.

This chain links TRBV7-9 with TRBJ2-6, with D hard to call. CDR3 size: 16 residues. V lost 1 base and J 1 base, leaving 8 bases between the germline ends. Germline CDR1 SEHNR, CDR2 FQNEAQ (reference sequence). CDR3 region: CASSLEWKSGANVLTF. The CDR3 nucleotides read TGTGCCAGCAGCTTAGAATGGAAGTCTGGGGCCAACGTCCTGACTTTC. Supplemented by reference TRBV7-9 and TRBJ2-6, the full variable domain reads DTGVSQNPRHKITKRGQNVTFRCDPISEHNRLYWYRQTLGQGPEFLTYFQNEAQLEKSRLLSDRFSAERPKGSFSTLEIQRTEQGDSAMYLCASSLEWKSGANVLTFGAGSRLTVL.

Here the CDR3 reads CASSLNPPGLAGAPTSYEQYF. CDR3 DNA: TGCGCCAGCAGCTTGAACCCCCCAGGGCTAGCGGGGGCCCCGACCTCCTACGAGCAGTACTTC. The chain combines TRBV5-1 with TRBJ2-7, with 10 bases lining up with TRBD2. The germline CDR1 and CDR2 sequences are SGHRS and YFSETQ. V dropped 1 base and J dropped 0; count of bases not matched to a gene: 19. The CDR3 loop spans 21 amino acids. Looking up the rest from reference TRBV5-1 and TRBJ2-7 gives the full variable domain: KAGVTQTPRYLIKTRGQQVTLSCSPISGHRSVSWYQQTPGQGLQFLFEYFSETQRNKGNFPGRFSGRQFSNSRSEMNVSTLELGDSALYLCASSLNPPGLAGAPTSYEQYFGPGTRLTVT.

The rearrangement uses TRBV2 and TRBJ2-1, with 14 bases fitting TRBD2. This CDR3 region has 15 residues. V lost 7 bases to trimming and J lost 9 bases; unmatched junction nucleotides: 8. Germline V CDR1 and CDR2: SNHLY, FYNNEI. Here the CDR3 DNA reads TGTGCCAGCACGCCGGGACTAGCGGGAGCAGGTGAGCAGTTCTTC. This gives the protein CASTPGLAGAGEQFF.

The chain couples TRBV30 to TRBJ1-5; D is unresolved. Germline V gene lookup returns CDR1 GTSNPN and CDR2 SVGIG (reference sequence). CDR3 size: 14 residues. The V end was cut by 0 bases, the J end by 5 bases, with 11 bases between. CDR3 region: CAWSVWGGHQPQHF. In DNA, the CDR3 is TGTGCCTGGAGTGTGTGGGGTGGGCATCAGCCCCAGCATTTT.

The chain recombines TRBV7-2 with TRBJ2-3; 9 nucleotides agree with TRBD2. Looked up from germline, CDR1 is SGHTA and CDR2 is FQGNSA. Trimming at V came to 1 base and at J to 5 bases, leaving 7 bases not matched to a gene. The CDR3 has 16 residues. The CDR3 region has the DNA TGTGCCAGCAGCTTAGGGCTAGCGGGGACGATAGATACGCAGTATTTT. It is translated as CASSLGLAGTIDTQYF.

The chain carries TRBV3-1 (or the pseudogene TRBV3-2) and TRBJ1-1; D is possibly TRBD1 (5 bases). There are 13 residues in the CDR3. The V gene's germline CDR1 is LGHDT and CDR2 YNNKEL (reference sequence). V was pared by 3 bases and J by 4 bases, with 9 bases between. In DNA, the CDR3 is TGTGCCAGCAGCCAGACCGACAGCACTGAAGCTTTCTTT. This translates into CASSQTDSTEAFF.

The rearrangement uses TRBV3-1 (or the pseudogene TRBV3-2) and TRBJ1-5; D possibly corresponds to TRBD1 (5 bases). In germline, CDR1 is LGHDT, CDR2 YNNKEL (reference sequence). The CDR3 covers 17 residues. Deletions cut 0 bases from V and 3 bases from J, with 15 bases between. CDR3 residues: CASSQDLPGIANQPQHF. Written as DNA, the CDR3 is TGTGCCAGCAGCCAAGATCTCCCAGGGATAGCCAATCAGCCCCAGCATTTT.

The chain uses TRBV6-5 and TRBJ1-2; maybe TRBD1 (6 bases). The germline V and J ends were trimmed by 0 bases and 6 bases, with 14 bases remaining between them. This CDR3 has 15 amino acids. Germline V CDR1 and CDR2: MNHEY, SVGAGI. CDR3 in DNA: TGTGCCAGCAGTTACTCGTTTTCGGCAGGGGATGGCTACACCTTC. Translation gives CASSYSFSAGDGYTF.

The genes are TRBV9 and TRBJ1-6; no reliable D call. Germline CDR1 reads SGDLS; CDR2 reads YYNGEE. Trimming pared 0 bases from V and 7 bases from J, leaving 11 bases between. The CDR3 covers 15 residues. CDR3 in amino acids: CASSVEQRENSPLHF. The CDR3 region has the DNA TGTGCCAGCAGCGTAGAACAGCGTGAAAATTCACCCCTCCACTTT.

This chain connects TRBV6-5 to TRBJ1-2, with no clear D. V lost 6 bases and J lost 4, with 12 bases in between. The CDR3 is 13 amino acids. Germline V gives CDR1 MNHEY, CDR2 SVGAGI. The CDR3 is CASSKNAAYGYTF. The CDR3 coding sequence is TGTGCCAGCAGCAAGAATGCGGCCTATGGCTACACCTTC.

This chain joins TRBV12-3 or TRBV12-4 and TRBJ1-2; the D gene is possibly TRBD1 (5 bases). There are 13 residues in the CDR3. V was pared by 10 bases and J by 3 bases, with 15 bases between. CDR3 DNA sequence: TGTGCCACCCGACAGCTCAAGGACTATGGCTACACCTTC. It encodes CATRQLKDYGYTF.

This clone showed up just once. The V gene is TRBV7-2, the J gene TRBJ2-1, with D tentatively TRBD1 (7 bases). There are 15 residues in the CDR3. Trimming stripped 3 bases from V and 4 bases from J, with 13 bases between. CDR1 is SGHTA, CDR2 FQGNSA, per germline. The CDR3 sequence: CASSLEGAAYNEQFF. The CDR3 DNA reads as TGTGCCAGCAGCTTGGAGGGGGCCGCATACAATGAGCAGTTCTTC.

The chain employs TRBV6-5 and TRBJ1-6; D is undetermined. This CDR3 contains 12 residues. V lost 8 bases to trimming and J lost 10 bases, with 12 bases between them. In germline, CDR1 is MNHEY, CDR2 SVGAGI. CDR3 sequence: CASAVGSSPLHF. Here the CDR3 DNA reads TGTGCCAGCGCGGTCGGTAGCTCACCCCTCCACTTT.

The rearrangement joins TRBV5-6 to TRBJ2-3; D is possibly TRBD1 (5 bases). The germline CDR1 and CDR2 sequences are SGHDT and YYEEEE. The CDR3 covers 12 residues. Trimming took 0 bases from V and 12 from J, leaving 11 bases between them. CDR3: CASSLEARGQYF. The CDR3 nucleotides read TGTGCCAGCAGCTTGGAGGCTAGGGGACAGTATTTT.

The gene calls are TRBV25-1 and TRBJ2-1, with D tentatively TRBD1 (6 bases). The CDR3 runs to 17 residues. Germline lookup yields CDR1 MGHDK and CDR2 SYGVNS. Between the trimmed V and J ends, which lost 7 bases and 0 bases, there was a span of 19 bases. The CDR3 DNA is TGTGCCAGCACCAATGGGGTCGGACAGAGCTCCTACAATGAGCAGTTCTTC. This codes for CASTNGVGQSSYNEQFF.

The chain employs TRBV19 and TRBJ1-5; D might be TRBD1 (5 bases). There are 15 residues in the CDR3. The germline gives CDR1 LNHDA, CDR2 SQIVND (reference sequence). Trimming took off 2 bases at V and 5 bases at J, with 13 bases between the two ends. The CDR3 region is CASSIWGVQDQPQHF. CDR3 sequence (DNA): TGTGCCAGTAGTATATGGGGGGTGCAAGATCAGCCCCAGCATTTT. The whole variable domain, remainder taken from reference TRBV19 and TRBJ1-5, is DGGITQSPKYLFRKEGQNVTLSCEQNLNHDAMYWYRQDPGQGLRLIYYSQIVNDFQKGDIAEGYSVSREKKESFPLTVTSAQKNPTAFYLCASSIWGVQDQPQHFGDGTRLSIL.

The rearrangement links TRBV27 to TRBJ1-1; D gene unclear. This CDR3 region has 14 residues. V gave up 3 bases and J gave up 1 base, with 9 bases separating them. Germline-derived CDR1 and CDR2 are MNHEY and SMNVEV (reference sequence). As DNA, the CDR3 is TGTGCCAGCAGTTTCTCCTCACCGAACACTGAAGCTTTCTTT. It specifies CASSFSSPNTEAFF.

The chain has TRBV10-3 and TRBJ2-2; D might be TRBD1 (6 bases). This CDR3 spans 15 amino acids. V dropped 5 bases and J dropped 2 bases, with 12 bases sitting between them. Germline lookup yields CDR1 ENHRY and CDR2 SYGVKD. The CDR3 sequence: CAISSTGQNTGELFF. The CDR3 nucleotides are TGTGCCATCAGTTCGACAGGACAAAACACCGGGGAGCTGTTTTTT.

The genes are TRBV7-9 and TRBJ1-1, with D tentatively TRBD1 (6 bases). Germline V gene lookup returns CDR1 SEHNR and CDR2 FQNEAQ (reference sequence). This CDR3 has 16 residues. V lost 5 bases to trimming and J lost 6 bases, with 22 bases between them. CDR3 protein: CASSRLPQGGKAEAFF. The CDR3 region has the DNA TGTGCCAGCAGCCGTCTTCCACAGGGAGGAAAAGCTGAAGCTTTCTTT.

This clone has a single count. J is TRBJ2-5 and V is TRBV7-2; 7 bases are shared with TRBD2. In germline, CDR1 is SGHTA, CDR2 FQGNSA. The CDR3 is made up of 14 amino acids. Germline trimming cut 2 bases from V and 2 bases from J; bases unmatched to any gene: 2. The CDR3 nucleotides are TGTGCCAGCAGCTTATTGGGACTACAAGAGACCCAGTACTTC. Its translation: CASSLLGLQETQYF.

CDR3 DNA sequence: TGTGCCAGTAACGGACGGAGCAATCAGCCCCAGCATTTT. It encodes CASNGRSNQPQHF. The chain carries TRBV19 and TRBJ1-5; no reliable D call. Germline assignment: CDR1 LNHDA and CDR2 SQIVND (reference sequence). The V gene lost 7 bases and the J gene lost 1 base, with 8 bases spanning the gap. This CDR3 contains 13 residues. The complete variable domain, with remaining parts taken from reference TRBV19 and TRBJ1-5, reads DGGITQSPKYLFRKEGQNVTLSCEQNLNHDAMYWYRQDPGQGLRLIYYSQIVNDFQKGDIAEGYSVSREKKESFPLTVTSAQKNPTAFYLCASNGRSNQPQHFGDGTRLSIL.